This TCR beta chain is drawn from a study of Graves' ophthalmopathy and Graves' hyperthyroidism. Amplification of the TCR beta CDR3 regions used RNA transcripts (as template). Second-round multiplex PCR came after first-round RT-PCR with HTBI primers. TCRdb recomputed calls from the multiplex PCR reads with MiXCR, one row per CDR3 protein. The profile shows hundreds of thousands of distinct CDR3 sequences, roughly two fifths of them singletons. Whole-study findings and limits: In blood appeared most of the expanded thyroid clonotypes whose frequency exceeded 0.001. Ophthalmopathy cases were distinguished from stable hyperthyroidism by a 13-signature model, reaching just over 85% sensitivity and 81.08% specificity.

Under 3 months in duration, the ophthalmopathy in affected donors had moderate-to-severe activity, CAS ≥3 and NOSPECS ≥4. Excluded: other autoimmune disease, uncontrolled infection, pregnancy or lactation. Turning to this clonotype: Its antigen remains unidentified.

The germline V and J ends were trimmed by 6 bases and 3 bases, with 15 bases remaining between them. This CDR3 is 15 amino acids long. Germline CDR1 and CDR2: SGDLS and YYNGEE. What was sequenced was peripheral blood. The chain uses TRBV9 and TRBJ2-2; D remains ambiguous. This receptor was obtained from an adult man with Graves' ophthalmopathy. The CDR3, as DNA: TGTGCCAGCAACAATAGACCCACAGACACCGGGGAGCTGTTTTTT. It encodes CASNNRPTDTGELFF.